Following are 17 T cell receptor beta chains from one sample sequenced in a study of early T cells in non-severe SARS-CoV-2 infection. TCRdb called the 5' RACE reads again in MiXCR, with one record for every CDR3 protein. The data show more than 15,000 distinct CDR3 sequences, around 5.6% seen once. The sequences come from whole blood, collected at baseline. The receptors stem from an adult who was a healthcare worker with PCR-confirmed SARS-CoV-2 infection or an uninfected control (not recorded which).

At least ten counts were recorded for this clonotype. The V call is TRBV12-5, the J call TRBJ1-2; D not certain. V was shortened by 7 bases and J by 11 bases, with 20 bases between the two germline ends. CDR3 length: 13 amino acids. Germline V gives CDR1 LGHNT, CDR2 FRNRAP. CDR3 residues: CASALTDYSGYTF. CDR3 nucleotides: TGTGCTAGTGCCCTAACGGACTATTCCGGGTACACCTTC.

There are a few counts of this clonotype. CDR3 sequence reads: CASSHYRDGAYNEQFF. The DNA for the CDR3 is TGTGCCAGCAGCCATTACAGGGATGGGGCCTACAATGAGCAGTTCTTC. The gene calls are TRBV12-3 or TRBV12-4 and TRBJ2-1, with D possibly TRBD1 on 6 matching bases. Trimming took 6 bases from V and 2 from J, leaving 17 bases between them. The CDR3 is 16 amino acids.

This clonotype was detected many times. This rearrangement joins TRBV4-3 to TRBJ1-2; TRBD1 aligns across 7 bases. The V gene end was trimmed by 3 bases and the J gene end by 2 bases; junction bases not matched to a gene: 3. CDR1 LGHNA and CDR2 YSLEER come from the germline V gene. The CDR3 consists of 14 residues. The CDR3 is CASSQTGSNYGYTF. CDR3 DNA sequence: TGCGCCAGCAGCCAGACAGGGTCCAACTATGGCTACACCTTC.

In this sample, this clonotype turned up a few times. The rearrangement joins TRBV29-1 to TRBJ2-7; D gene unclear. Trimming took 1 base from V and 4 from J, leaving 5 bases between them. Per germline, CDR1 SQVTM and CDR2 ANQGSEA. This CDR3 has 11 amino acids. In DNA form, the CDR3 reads TGCAGCGTTGAAGTGGGATACGAGCAGTACTTC. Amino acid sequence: CSVEVGYEQYF.

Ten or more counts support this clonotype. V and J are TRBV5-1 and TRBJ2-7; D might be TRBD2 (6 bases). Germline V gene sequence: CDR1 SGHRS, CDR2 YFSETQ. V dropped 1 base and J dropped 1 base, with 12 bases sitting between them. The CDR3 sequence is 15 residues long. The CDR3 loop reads CASSLYPGDSYEQYF. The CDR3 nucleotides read TGCGCCAGCAGCTTGTATCCGGGGGATTCCTACGAGCAGTACTTC.

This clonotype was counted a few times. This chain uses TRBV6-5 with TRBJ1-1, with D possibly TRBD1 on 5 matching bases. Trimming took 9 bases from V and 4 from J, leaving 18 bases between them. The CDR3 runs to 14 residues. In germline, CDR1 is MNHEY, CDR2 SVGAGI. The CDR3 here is CASTTGGVGTEAFF. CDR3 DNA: TGTGCCAGTACCACGGGGGGGGTTGGCACTGAAGCTTTCTTT.

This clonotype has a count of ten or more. The CDR3 nucleotides are TGCAGCGTCACACAGGGGGACGGGCCCCAGCATTTT. This translates into CSVTQGDGPQHF. The J gene is TRBJ1-5, the V gene TRBV29-1, with 8 bases matching TRBD1. The length of the CDR3 is 12 residues. V trimming: 6 bases; J trimming: 9 bases; junction bases outside the gene matches: 7. Germline CDR1 SQVTM, CDR2 ANQGSEA.

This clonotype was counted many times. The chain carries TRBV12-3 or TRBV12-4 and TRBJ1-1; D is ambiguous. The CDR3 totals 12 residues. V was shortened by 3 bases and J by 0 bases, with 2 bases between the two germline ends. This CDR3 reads CASSLVNTEAFF. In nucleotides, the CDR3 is TGTGCCAGCAGTTTGGTGAACACTGAAGCTTTCTTT.

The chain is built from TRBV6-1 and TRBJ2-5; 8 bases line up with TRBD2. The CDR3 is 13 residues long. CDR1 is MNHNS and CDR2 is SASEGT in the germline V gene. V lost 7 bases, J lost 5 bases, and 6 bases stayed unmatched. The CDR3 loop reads CASNVAGSETQYF. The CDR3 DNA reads TGTGCCAGCAACGTAGCGGGGTCTGAGACCCAGTACTTC.

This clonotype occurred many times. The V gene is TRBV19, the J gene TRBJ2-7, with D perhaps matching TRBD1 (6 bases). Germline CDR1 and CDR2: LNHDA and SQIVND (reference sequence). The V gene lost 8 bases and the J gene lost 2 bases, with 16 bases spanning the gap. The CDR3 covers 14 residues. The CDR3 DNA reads TGTGCCAGTGCCCCCGGGACAAAGACCTACGAGCAGTACTTC. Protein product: CASAPGTKTYEQYF.

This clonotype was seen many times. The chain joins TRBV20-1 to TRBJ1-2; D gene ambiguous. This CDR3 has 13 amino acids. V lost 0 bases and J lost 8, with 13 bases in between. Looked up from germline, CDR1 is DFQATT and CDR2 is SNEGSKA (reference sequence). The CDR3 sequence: CSARERNRGGYTF. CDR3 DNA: TGCAGTGCTAGAGAGAGAAACCGCGGGGGCTACACCTTC.

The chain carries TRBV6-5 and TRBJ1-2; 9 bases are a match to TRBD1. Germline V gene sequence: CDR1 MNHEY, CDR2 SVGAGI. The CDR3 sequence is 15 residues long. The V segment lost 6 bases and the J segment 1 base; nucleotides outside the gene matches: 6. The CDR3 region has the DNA TGTGCCAGCAGCCCCACAGGGGGCATTAACTATGGCTACACCTTC. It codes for CASSPTGGINYGYTF.

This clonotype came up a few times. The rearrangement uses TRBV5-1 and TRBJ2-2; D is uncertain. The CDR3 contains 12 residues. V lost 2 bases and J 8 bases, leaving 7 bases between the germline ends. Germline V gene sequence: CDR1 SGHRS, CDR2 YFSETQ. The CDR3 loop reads CASSFQAGELFF. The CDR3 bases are TGCGCCAGCAGCTTCCAAGCTGGGGAGCTGTTTTTT.

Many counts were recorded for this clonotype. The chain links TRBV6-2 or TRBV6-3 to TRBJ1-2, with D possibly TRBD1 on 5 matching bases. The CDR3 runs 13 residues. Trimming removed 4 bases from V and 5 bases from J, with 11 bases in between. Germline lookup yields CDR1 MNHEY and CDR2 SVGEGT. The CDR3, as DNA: TGTGCCAGCAGTTCCCCGCAGGGATATGGCTACACCTTC. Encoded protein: CASSSPQGYGYTF.

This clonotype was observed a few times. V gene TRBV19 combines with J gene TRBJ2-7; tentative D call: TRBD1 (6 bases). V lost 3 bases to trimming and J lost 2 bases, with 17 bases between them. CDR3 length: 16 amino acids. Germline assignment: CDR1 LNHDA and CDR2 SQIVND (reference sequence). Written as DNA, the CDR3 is TGTGCCAGTAGTATTCTCCTCCGGGACACAACCTACGAGCAGTACTTC. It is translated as CASSILLRDTTYEQYF. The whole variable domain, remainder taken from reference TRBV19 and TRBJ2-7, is DGGITQSPKYLFRKEGQNVTLSCEQNLNHDAMYWYRQDPGQGLRLIYYSQIVNDFQKGDIAEGYSVSREKKESFPLTVTSAQKNPTAFYLCASSILLRDTTYEQYFGPGTRLTVT.

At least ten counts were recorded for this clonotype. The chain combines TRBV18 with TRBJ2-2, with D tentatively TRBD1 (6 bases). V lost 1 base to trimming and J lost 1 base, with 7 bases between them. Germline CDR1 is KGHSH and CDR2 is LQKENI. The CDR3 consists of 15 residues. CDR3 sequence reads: CASSPQGQNTGELFF. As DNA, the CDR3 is TGTGCCAGCTCACCACAGGGACAGAACACCGGGGAGCTGTTTTTT.

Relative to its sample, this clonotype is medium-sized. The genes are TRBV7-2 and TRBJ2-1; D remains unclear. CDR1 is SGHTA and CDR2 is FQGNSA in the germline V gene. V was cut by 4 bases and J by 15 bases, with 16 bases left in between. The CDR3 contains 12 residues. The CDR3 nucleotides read TGTGCCAGCAGCTCCAAACTATTGGAGAGGTTCTTC. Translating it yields CASSSKLLERFF.